The 28 T cell receptor beta chains below come from one sample, sequenced in a study of blood T cell repertoires in COVID-19. Sequencing used immunoSEQ multiplex PCR; TCRdb keeps in-frame clones, though not all of them. The table lists under 200,000 clones, 70% to 90% of them singletons. Source material: peripheral blood. All receptors derive from a man aged 45 to 65 with active or convalescent COVID-19.

This chain uses TRBV6-5 with TRBJ1-3; no clear D. The CDR3 contains 13 residues. Between the trimmed V and J ends, which lost 6 bases and 9 bases, there was a span of 15 bases. Per the germline V gene, CDR1 is MNHEY and CDR2 is SVGAGI. This CDR3 is CASSPWQVGTIYF. CDR3 nucleotide sequence: TGTGCCAGCAGCCCCTGGCAGGTCGGCACCATATATTTT.

The rearrangement joins TRBV9 to TRBJ2-3, with a possible D match to TRBD2 (5 bases). V dropped 0 bases and J dropped 5 bases, with 19 bases sitting between them. The CDR3 is 17 amino acids. Germline V gene sequence: CDR1 SGDLS, CDR2 YYNGEE. The CDR3 spells CASSVEPSGPTGDTQYF. The DNA of the CDR3 is TGTGCCAGCAGCGTAGAACCCAGCGGACCCACGGGAGATACGCAGTATTTT.

The gene calls are TRBV5-1 and TRBJ1-1; no clear D gene. Trimming pared 4 bases from V and 0 bases from J, leaving 10 bases between. Germline CDR1 is SGHRS and CDR2 is YFSETQ. The CDR3 contains 14 residues. CDR3 in amino acids: CASSNPGLNTEAFF. The CDR3 bases are TGCGCCAGCAGCAATCCGGGTCTGAACACTGAAGCTTTCTTT.

V usage is TRBV12-5 and J usage is TRBJ2-7; the D gene is possibly TRBD2 (6 bases). Germline CDR1 LGHNT, CDR2 FRNRAP. The CDR3 loop spans 17 amino acids. The V gene lost 0 bases and the J gene lost 0 bases, with 15 bases spanning the gap. The CDR3 here is CASGLVISSATSYEQYF. The CDR3 nucleotides are TGTGCTAGTGGTTTGGTAATTTCTAGCGCAACCTCCTACGAGCAGTACTTC.

V and J are TRBV6-6 and TRBJ1-2; tentatively, D is TRBD1 (6 bases). Germline assignment: CDR1 MNHNY and CDR2 SVGAGI (reference sequence). This CDR3 spans 13 amino acids. V lost 6 bases and J lost 3, with 11 bases in between. CDR3 sequence (DNA): TGTGCCAGCAGCCAAGGACAGCACTATGGCTACACCTTC. Protein product: CASSQGQHYGYTF.

The chain links TRBV5-1 to TRBJ1-6; tentatively, D is TRBD1 (5 bases). The CDR3 loop spans 15 amino acids. The V end was cut by 3 bases, the J end by 7 bases, with 14 bases between. Germline V gene sequence: CDR1 SGHRS, CDR2 YFSETQ. The chain's CDR3 is CASSWEGVGNSPLHF. Here the CDR3 DNA reads TGCGCCAGCAGCTGGGAAGGGGTAGGAAATTCACCCCTCCACTTT. Full variable domain (outside the CDR3, taken from reference TRBV5-1 and TRBJ1-6): KAGVTQTPRYLIKTRGQQVTLSCSPISGHRSVSWYQQTPGQGLQFLFEYFSETQRNKGNFPGRFSGRQFSNSRSEMNVSTLELGDSALYLCASSWEGVGNSPLHFGNGTRLTVT.

The chain links TRBV7-2 to TRBJ2-2; D gene uncertain. Deletions cut 1 base from V and 4 bases from J, with 10 bases between. From germline, CDR1 is SGHTA and CDR2 FQGNSA. The CDR3 sequence is 15 residues long. CDR3 in amino acids: CASSLGAGSTGELFF. CDR3 bases: TGTGCCAGCAGCTTAGGGGCCGGAAGCACCGGGGAGCTGTTTTTT.

The genes are TRBV5-6 and TRBJ2-3; D gene uncertain. Trimming took off 2 bases at V and 4 bases at J, with 14 bases between the two ends. The CDR3 runs to 15 residues. From germline, CDR1 is SGHDT and CDR2 YYEEEE. The CDR3 DNA follows: TGTGCCAGCAGCTTTTTTAGAGGAGCGTCAGATACGCAGTATTTT. Translating it yields CASSFFRGASDTQYF.

The V call is TRBV13, the J call TRBJ2-5; 8 positions match TRBD1. V lost 4 bases, J lost 1 base, and 2 bases stayed unmatched. The CDR3 is made up of 14 amino acids. Germline assignment: CDR1 PRHDT and CDR2 FYEKMQ (reference sequence). In DNA form, the CDR3 reads TGTGCCAGCAGCTCCACAGGGGGCCAAGAGACCCAGTACTTC. Its protein product is CASSSTGGQETQYF.

With respect to this clone: Other DNA sequences in the sample encode the same CDR3. This chain uses TRBV9 with TRBJ1-6, with TRBD1 matching over 7 bases. The CDR3 contains 15 residues. With V trimmed by 0 bases and J by 7 bases, 4 bases remained unmatched. CDR1 is SGDLS, CDR2 YYNGEE, per germline. This CDR3 reads CASSVETGRNSPLHF. In DNA form, the CDR3 reads TGTGCCAGCAGCGTAGAGACAGGGCGAAATTCACCCCTCCACTTT. The full variable domain, completed using reference TRBV9 and TRBJ1-6, is DSGVTQTPKHLITATGQRVTLRCSPRSGDLSVYWYQQSLDQGLQFLIQYYNGEERAKGNILERFSAQQFPDLHSELNLSSLELGDSALYFCASSVETGRNSPLHFGNGTRLTVT.

Details on this clone: A much larger clone lies a single base off, so this may be a read error. This rearrangement joins TRBV14 to TRBJ1-1; a weak D match, TRBD1 (6 bases). CDR3 length: 13 residues. CDR1 SGHDN and CDR2 FVKESK come from the germline V gene. V dropped 4 bases and J dropped 3 bases, with 9 bases sitting between them. CDR3 nucleotides: TGTGCCAGCAGCCCCCAGGGGTACACTGAAGCTTTCTTT. Translating gives CASSPQGYTEAFF. The full variable domain, with the rest looked up from reference TRBV14 and TRBJ1-1, is EAGVTQFPSHSVIEKGQTVTLRCDPISGHDNLYWYRRVMGKEIKFLLHFVKESKQDESGMPNNRFLAERTGGTYSTLKVQPAELEDSGVYFCASSPQGYTEAFFGQGTRLTVV.

The J gene is TRBJ1-4, the V gene TRBV29-1; weak D call: TRBD1 (5 bases). The length of the CDR3 is 12 residues. Germline V gene lookup returns CDR1 SQVTM and CDR2 ANQGSEA. The V gene lost 4 bases and the J gene lost 4 bases, with 7 bases spanning the gap. As DNA, the CDR3 is TGCAGCGTTGCAGGGAATAATGAAAAACTGTTTTTT. Translated: CSVAGNNEKLFF.

A few counts support this clone. The V call is TRBV19, the J call TRBJ1-1; 9 bases line up with TRBD1. Germline loops: CDR1 LNHDA, CDR2 SQIVND (reference sequence). The trim removed 6 bases at V and 8 bases at J, leaving 7 bases unmatched. CDR3 length: 13 amino acids. CDR3 coding DNA: TGTGCCAGTAGCAGGACAGGGGCGGCCGAAGCTTTCTTT. Its protein is CASSRTGAAEAFF.

This chain uses TRBV19 with TRBJ2-7, with 9 bases that match TRBD1. This CDR3 has 15 residues. V lost 3 bases, J lost 2 bases, and 5 bases stayed unmatched. Germline CDR1 reads LNHDA; CDR2 reads SQIVND (reference sequence). CDR3 nucleotide sequence: TGTGCCAGTAGTATCTGGACAGGGGACACCTACGAGCAGTACTTC. Translation gives CASSIWTGDTYEQYF.

The rearrangement joins TRBV6-5 to TRBJ2-5; D is perhaps TRBD2 (5 bases). V gave up 6 bases and J gave up 5 bases, with 19 bases separating them. The CDR3 is 15 amino acids. Germline lookup yields CDR1 MNHEY and CDR2 SVGAGI. The CDR3, as DNA: TGTGCCAGCAGACTCTTAGCGAGAAGGAGGGAGACCCAGTACTTC. Its protein product is CASRLLARRRETQYF.

In its sample, this clone was seen a few times. The J gene is TRBJ1-2, the V gene TRBV6-5; the match to TRBD1 covers 11 bases. The germline V gene has CDR1 MNHEY and CDR2 SVGAGI. The length of the CDR3 is 14 residues. With 5 bases clipped from V and 5 bases from J, the junction kept 4 bases outside the gene matches. In DNA, the CDR3 is TGTGCCAGCAGTAAGGGGACAGGGGGGTATGGCTACACCTTC. Its translation is CASSKGTGGYGYTF.

Remarks on this clone: The sample holds other DNA sequences that translate to the same CDR3. J is TRBJ1-1 and V is TRBV7-3; TRBD1 is a possible D gene (6 bases). V lost 5 bases and J 1 base, leaving 11 bases between the germline ends. CDR1 SGHTA and CDR2 FQGTGA come from the germline V gene. This CDR3 is 14 amino acids long. This CDR3 is CASSLGHTNTEAFF. The CDR3 bases are TGTGCCAGCAGCCTGGGACATACGAACACTGAAGCTTTCTTT.

The chain couples TRBV9 to TRBJ2-2; 10 bases fit TRBD2. Germline V gene sequence: CDR1 SGDLS, CDR2 YYNGEE. The V and J ends lost 0 bases and 5 bases, in that order; junction bases with no gene match: 4. This CDR3 contains 16 residues. The CDR3 is CASSVASGRNTGELFF. The CDR3 DNA reads as TGTGCCAGCAGCGTAGCTAGCGGGAGAAATACCGGGGAGCTGTTTTTT.

The chain joins TRBV24-1 to TRBJ1-5; D might be TRBD1 (6 bases). V gave up 3 bases and J gave up 1 base, with 9 bases separating them. Germline V gives CDR1 KGHDR, CDR2 SFDVKD. The CDR3 sequence is 15 residues long. The chain's CDR3 is CATSDADRSNQPQHF. CDR3 sequence (DNA): TGTGCCACCAGTGATGCAGACAGGAGCAATCAGCCCCAGCATTTT.

The gene calls are TRBV23-1 and TRBJ1-6; D is possibly TRBD1 (5 bases). TRBV23-1 is known as an ORF, though its function is uncertain. The CDR3 has 15 amino acids. Trimming stripped 8 bases from V and 3 bases from J, with 14 bases between. The CDR3 sequence: CASGTGHFYNSPLHF. The CDR3 nucleotides are TGCGCCAGCGGAACCGGACACTTCTATAATTCACCCCTCCACTTT.

This clone was counted between two and nine times. The J gene is TRBJ2-7, the V gene TRBV10-3; 9 nucleotides match TRBD1. This CDR3 has 14 residues. CDR1 and CDR2 (germline): ENHRY, SYGVKD. The V segment lost 5 bases and the J segment 6 bases; nucleotides outside the gene matches: 8. The CDR3 nucleotides read TGTGCCATCAGTAAAGAAATACAGGGGGCCGAGCAGTACTTC. Translation gives CAISKEIQGAEQYF.

The CDR3 sequence: CASSPSGGDTGELFF. In nucleotides, the CDR3 is TGTGCCAGCTCACCATCGGGGGGAGACACCGGGGAGCTGTTTTTT. The genes are TRBV18 and TRBJ2-2, with 7 bases fitting TRBD2. The germline gives CDR1 KGHSH, CDR2 LQKENI. The CDR3 consists of 15 residues. The J segment lost 3 bases and the V segment lost 2 bases, leaving 3 bases of the junction unmatched.

The chain couples TRBV12-2 to TRBJ2-2; TRBD1 is the table's D call, not checked against the DNA. TRBV12-2 is reported as a pseudogene. The CDR3 is made up of 15 amino acids. CDR3 coding DNA: TGTGCAAGTCGCTTAGACAGGGGGAACACCGGGGAGCTGTTTTTT. It translates to CASRLDRGNTGELFF.

The chain is built from TRBV2 and TRBJ1-5, with D unclear. Germline V gene lookup returns CDR1 SNHLY and CDR2 FYNNEI. CDR3 length: 13 amino acids. The V end lost 4 bases, the J end lost 2 bases, and 6 bases lay between the germline ends. CDR3 protein: CASSVSGNQPQHF. CDR3 coding DNA: TGTGCCAGCAGTGTGTCAGGCAATCAGCCCCAGCATTTT.

The rearrangement links TRBV6-2 or TRBV6-3 to TRBJ1-2, with 8 nucleotides matching TRBD1. Per germline, CDR1 MNHEY and CDR2 SVGEGT. V shed 5 bases, J shed 1 base, and the junction held 3 bases outside the gene matches. CDR3 length: 14 amino acids. CDR3 bases: TGTGCCAGCAGTCGGACAGGGAATAACTATGGCTACACCTTC. Its translation is CASSRTGNNYGYTF.

The chain links TRBV12-3 or TRBV12-4 to TRBJ1-6, with TRBD1 identical over 7 bases. CDR3 length: 13 amino acids. Unmatched junction bases numbered 0, after V lost 6 bases and J lost 4 bases. The CDR3 DNA is TGTGCCAGCAGCAGGGGGTATAATTCACCCCTCCACTTT. It specifies CASSRGYNSPLHF.

The table lists this clone with a few counts. The chain combines TRBV29-1 with TRBJ1-1; no clear D gene. The germline gives CDR1 SQVTM, CDR2 ANQGSEA. The CDR3 sequence is 16 residues long. Trimming stripped 1 base from V and 5 bases from J, with 20 bases between. CDR3 amino acids: CSVEGKKRVLGTEAFF. In nucleotides, the CDR3 is TGCAGCGTTGAAGGAAAGAAGAGGGTCCTTGGGACTGAAGCTTTCTTT.

This clone occurred once. V and J are TRBV2 and TRBJ2-6; D remains unclear. CDR3 length equals 13 residues. Germline values: CDR1 SNHLY, CDR2 FYNNEI. The V and J ends lost 7 bases and 2 bases respectively, with 6 bases between them. CDR3 region: CASTGAGANVLTF. In DNA, the CDR3 is TGTGCCAGCACGGGTGCTGGGGCCAACGTCCTGACTTTC.